What follows describes a single T cell receptor beta chain. This sample is drawn from a study of blood T cell repertoires in COVID-19. Study in general: Acute and convalescent COVID-19 specimens originated in the United States, Italy and Spain.

Original data processing: How many nucleated cells were present was estimated from reference gene primer amplification. The assay was immunoSEQ multiplex PCR, and TCRdb's table has in-frame clones only and misses some. The V and J calls and clone size were taken over from that table, and D and trimming were inferred from the DNA. The sample records about 200,000 clones, approximately 87% being singletons. Germline V gives CDR1 KGHSH, CDR2 LQKENI. V shed 6 bases and J shed 2 bases, with 14 bases lying between them. This CDR3 has 15 residues. The sequencing sample was made of peripheral blood. The source of this sequence is a man aged 55 to 70 who had recovered from COVID-19. The V gene is TRBV18, the J gene TRBJ1-5; the D is unclear. This CDR3 is CASSPTEGGNQPQHF. The CDR3 coding sequence is TGTGCCAGCTCCCCGACGGAGGGAGGCAATCAGCCCCAGCATTTT. The variable domain in full, with the rest retrieved from reference TRBV18 and TRBJ1-5, is NAGVMQNPRHLVRRRGQEARLRCSPMKGHSHVYWYRQLPEEGLKFMVYLQKENIIDESGMPKERFSAEFPKEGPSILRIQQVVRGDSAAYFCASSPTEGGNQPQHFGDGTRLSIL.